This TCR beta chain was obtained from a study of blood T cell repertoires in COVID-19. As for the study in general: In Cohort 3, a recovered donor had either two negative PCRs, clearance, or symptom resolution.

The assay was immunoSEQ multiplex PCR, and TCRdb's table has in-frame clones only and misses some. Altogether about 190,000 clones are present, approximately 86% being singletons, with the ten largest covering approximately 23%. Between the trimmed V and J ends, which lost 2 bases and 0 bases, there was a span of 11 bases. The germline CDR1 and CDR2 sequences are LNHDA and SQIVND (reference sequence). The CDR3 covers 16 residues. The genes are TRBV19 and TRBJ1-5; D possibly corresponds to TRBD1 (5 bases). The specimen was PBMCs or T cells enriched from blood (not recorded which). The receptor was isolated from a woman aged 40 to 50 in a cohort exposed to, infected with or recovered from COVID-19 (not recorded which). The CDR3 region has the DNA TGTGCCAGTAGTATACTTAGGGGTCGTAGCAATCAGCCCCAGCATTTT. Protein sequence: CASSILRGRSNQPQHF.